This is a list of T cell receptor beta chains from one sample in a study of response to subunit inactivated influenza vaccine. TCRdb independently ran MiXCR on the RT-PCR reads; one entry per CDR3 protein. The top ten hold around 3% of the sample, which has around 480,000 distinct CDR3 sequences, 16% seen once. The specimen comprised CD4+ T cells sorted from PBMCs, sampled less than 30 months after vaccination. Receptors were obtained from a man between 45 and 75 years old who received an inactivated influenza vaccine. The CDR3 runs from the conserved cysteine through the conserved F or W. A D gene is named only where the DNA matches it firmly. Some rows have no size entry. The others give once, few or many, or a class for an expanded clone.

d_call: -
j_call: TRBJ2-3
v_call: TRBV15
clone_size: -
cdr3_aa: CATSVRPGSVATDTQYF
cdr3_nt: TGTGCCACCAGCGTGAGACCGGGGAGTGTAGCTACAGATACGCAGTATTTT

d_call: -
j_call: TRBJ2-7
v_call: TRBV11-2
clone_size: -
cdr3_aa: CASSLRRGRVRMSSYEQYF
cdr3_nt: TGTGCCAGCAGCTTAAGAAGGGGCAGGGTAAGGATGAGCTCCTACGAGCAGTACTTC

d_call: TRBD1
j_call: TRBJ1-4
v_call: TRBV20-1
clone_size: -
cdr3_aa: CSATGTGGEKLFF
cdr3_nt: TGCAGTGCCACCGGGACAGGGGGTGAAAAACTGTTTTTT

d_call: TRBD2
j_call: TRBJ2-1
v_call: TRBV6-1
clone_size: -
cdr3_aa: CASSPRETSGGSSYNEQFF
cdr3_nt: TGTGCCAGCAGTCCACGGGAAACTAGCGGGGGGTCCTCCTACAATGAGCAGTTCTTC

d_call: TRBD2
j_call: TRBJ2-3
v_call: TRBV12-3/TRBV12-4
clone_size: -
cdr3_aa: CASSSGTSGGLGTQYF
cdr3_nt: TGTGCCAGCAGCTCCGGGACTAGCGGGGGGCTTGGTACGCAGTATTTT

d_call: -
j_call: TRBJ2-1
v_call: TRBV6-1
clone_size: few
cdr3_aa: CASSEWSGLNEQFF
cdr3_nt: TGTGCCAGCAGTGAATGGTCAGGCTTAAATGAGCAGTTCTTC

d_call: TRBD2
j_call: TRBJ2-7
v_call: TRBV6-2/TRBV6-3
clone_size: -
cdr3_aa: CASRDPGTRYEQYF
cdr3_nt: TGTGCCAGCAGAGATCCCGGGACTAGGTACGAGCAGTACTTC

d_call: TRBD1
j_call: TRBJ1-1
v_call: TRBV6-1
clone_size: -
cdr3_aa: CASKIEGARTEAFF
cdr3_nt: TGTGCCAGCAAAATCGAGGGGGCTCGTACTGAAGCTTTCTTT

d_call: -
j_call: TRBJ2-1
v_call: TRBV12-3/TRBV12-4
clone_size: few
cdr3_aa: CASGSGQYNEQFF
cdr3_nt: TGTGCCAGCGGGTCGGGGCAATACAATGAGCAGTTCTTC

d_call: -
j_call: TRBJ2-3
v_call: TRBV11-2
clone_size: -
cdr3_aa: CASSRGGGGPNTQYF
cdr3_nt: TGTGCCAGCAGCCGGGGCGGGGGCGGACCGAATACGCAGTATTTT

d_call: TRBD2
j_call: TRBJ2-7
v_call: TRBV11-2
clone_size: few
cdr3_aa: CASSPVGTSGYYEQYF
cdr3_nt: TGTGCCAGCAGCCCCGTTGGGACTAGCGGGTACTACGAGCAGTACTTC

d_call: -
j_call: TRBJ2-5
v_call: TRBV7-9
clone_size: -
cdr3_aa: CASSPPGYGQETQYF
cdr3_nt: TGTGCCAGCAGCCCCCCCGGCTATGGGCAAGAGACCCAGTACTTC

d_call: -
j_call: TRBJ2-5
v_call: TRBV18
clone_size: many
cdr3_aa: CASSPGQETQYF
cdr3_nt: TGTGCCAGCTCACCCGGCCAAGAGACCCAGTACTTC

d_call: -
j_call: TRBJ1-1
v_call: TRBV9
clone_size: few
cdr3_aa: CASSVAPGTSGREAFF
cdr3_nt: TGTGCCAGCAGCGTAGCCCCCGGGACAAGTGGCAGGGAAGCTTTCTTT

d_call: TRBD2
j_call: TRBJ2-1
v_call: TRBV20-1
clone_size: few
cdr3_aa: CSARDAGLAGSEQFF
cdr3_nt: TGCAGTGCTAGAGATGCGGGACTAGCTGGTAGCGAGCAGTTCTTC

d_call: TRBD1
j_call: TRBJ2-1
v_call: TRBV3-1
clone_size: -
cdr3_aa: CASSPLPGQGSSEQFF
cdr3_nt: TGTGCCAGCAGCCCTTTACCGGGACAGGGTTCCAGTGAGCAGTTCTTC

d_call: TRBD1
j_call: TRBJ2-2
v_call: TRBV20-1
clone_size: few
cdr3_aa: CSASSGQTPGELFF
cdr3_nt: TGCAGTGCTAGTTCGGGACAGACCCCCGGGGAGCTGTTTTTT

d_call: TRBD1
j_call: TRBJ2-2
v_call: TRBV9
clone_size: -
cdr3_aa: CASSPSTIGQASGTGELFF
cdr3_nt: TGTGCCAGCAGCCCAAGTACTATCGGACAGGCCTCGGGAACCGGGGAGCTGTTTTTT

d_call: -
j_call: TRBJ2-7
v_call: TRBV3-1
clone_size: few
cdr3_aa: CASSQVSGVEQYF
cdr3_nt: TGTGCCAGCAGCCAAGTGTCAGGGGTGGAGCAGTACTTC

d_call: TRBD1
j_call: TRBJ2-5
v_call: TRBV7-2
clone_size: few
cdr3_aa: CASSPGTGRGQETQYF
cdr3_nt: TGTGCCAGCAGCCCTGGGACAGGGAGAGGGCAAGAGACCCAGTACTTC

d_call: -
j_call: TRBJ2-3
v_call: TRBV7-8
clone_size: -
cdr3_aa: CASSTRVQGRRTDTQYF
cdr3_nt: TGTGCCAGCAGCACAAGGGTCCAGGGGCGTCGCACAGATACGCAGTATTTT

d_call: -
j_call: TRBJ2-1
v_call: TRBV19
clone_size: few
cdr3_aa: CASSRDLFDEQFF
cdr3_nt: TGTGCCAGTAGCCGGGACCTCTTCGATGAGCAGTTCTTC

d_call: -
j_call: TRBJ2-1
v_call: TRBV29-1
clone_size: -
cdr3_aa: CSVTAGSGNEQFF
cdr3_nt: TGCAGCGTTACCGCGGGGTCCGGCAATGAGCAGTTCTTC

d_call: TRBD1
j_call: TRBJ2-6
v_call: TRBV12-3/TRBV12-4
clone_size: many
cdr3_aa: CASRRQGFGANVLTF
cdr3_nt: TGTGCCAGCAGGAGACAGGGGTTCGGGGCCAACGTCCTGACTTTC

d_call: -
j_call: TRBJ1-3
v_call: TRBV7-2
clone_size: -
cdr3_aa: CASTFPQGTIYF
cdr3_nt: TGTGCCAGCACCTTCCCCCAGGGAACCATATATTTT

d_call: TRBD1
j_call: TRBJ1-2
v_call: TRBV20-1
clone_size: -
cdr3_aa: CSARVTGQIYTF
cdr3_nt: TGCAGTGCTAGAGTTACGGGACAGATCTACACCTTC

d_call: TRBD2
j_call: TRBJ2-1
v_call: TRBV9
clone_size: -
cdr3_aa: CASSVWASGDREQFF
cdr3_nt: TGTGCCAGCAGCGTATGGGCTAGCGGCGACCGGGAGCAGTTCTTC

d_call: -
j_call: TRBJ1-1
v_call: TRBV29-1
clone_size: -
cdr3_aa: CSVVQDKNTEAFF
cdr3_nt: TGCAGCGTTGTACAGGACAAGAACACTGAAGCTTTCTTT

d_call: -
j_call: TRBJ2-7
v_call: TRBV5-1
clone_size: few
cdr3_aa: CASSLTTGVSYEQYF
cdr3_nt: TGCGCCAGCAGCCTAACGACAGGCGTATCCTACGAGCAGTACTTC

d_call: -
j_call: TRBJ1-1
v_call: TRBV27
clone_size: once
cdr3_aa: CASSEGGWYTEAFF
cdr3_nt: TGTGCCAGCAGCGAGGGGGGGTGGTATACTGAAGCTTTCTTT

d_call: -
j_call: TRBJ2-1
v_call: TRBV11-1
clone_size: few
cdr3_aa: CASSLAALSGSSYNEQFF
cdr3_nt: TGTGCCAGCAGCTTAGCGGCTCTAAGCGGCAGCTCCTACAATGAGCAGTTCTTC

d_call: -
j_call: TRBJ1-4
v_call: TRBV7-9
clone_size: few
cdr3_aa: CASSSRSLKGEKLFF
cdr3_nt: TGTGCCAGCAGCTCCCGCAGCCTCAAGGGAGAAAAACTGTTTTTT

d_call: -
j_call: TRBJ2-5
v_call: TRBV7-8
clone_size: few
cdr3_aa: CASSLDGREILETQYF
cdr3_nt: TGTGCCAGCAGCTTAGATGGCAGGGAAATTTTGGAGACCCAGTACTTC

d_call: -
j_call: TRBJ1-6
v_call: TRBV20-1
clone_size: -
cdr3_aa: CSASLHYNSPLHF
cdr3_nt: TGCAGTGCTAGTCTACATTATAATTCACCCCTCCACTTT

d_call: TRBD1
j_call: TRBJ2-2
v_call: TRBV12-3/TRBV12-4
clone_size: few
cdr3_aa: CASSPGSGTGATGELFF
cdr3_nt: TGTGCCAGCTCCCCCGGCTCCGGGACAGGGGCCACCGGGGAGCTGTTTTTT

d_call: TRBD1
j_call: TRBJ2-4
v_call: TRBV12-3/TRBV12-4
clone_size: many
cdr3_aa: CASSEDRGAKNIQYF
cdr3_nt: TGTGCCAGCAGTGAGGACAGGGGAGCCAAAAACATTCAGTACTTC

d_call: -
j_call: TRBJ2-7
v_call: TRBV20-1
clone_size: few
cdr3_aa: CSPRLGSYEQYF
cdr3_nt: TGCAGTCCGAGACTAGGATCCTACGAGCAGTACTTC

d_call: -
j_call: TRBJ1-1
v_call: TRBV5-1
clone_size: many
cdr3_aa: CASSALQLQNTEAFF
cdr3_nt: TGCGCCAGCAGCGCACTACAGCTTCAGAACACTGAAGCTTTCTTT

d_call: -
j_call: TRBJ2-7
v_call: TRBV15
clone_size: many
cdr3_aa: CATSRERTPYEQYF
cdr3_nt: TGTGCCACCAGCAGAGAACGGACTCCCTACGAGCAGTACTTC

d_call: -
j_call: TRBJ2-1
v_call: TRBV9
clone_size: few
cdr3_aa: CASSPPSGFYNEQFF
cdr3_nt: TGTGCCAGCAGCCCCCCCAGCGGTTTTTACAATGAGCAGTTCTTC